This T cell receptor (beta chain) was captured in a study of blood T cell repertoires in COVID-19. About the study: Sources were T cells, B-cell-depleted T cells, or PBMCs; the material itself was cDNA or gDNA.

This clone was detected a few times. The assay was immunoSEQ multiplex PCR, and TCRdb's table has in-frame clones only and misses some. The table includes some 350,000 clones, more than 85% detected once. Self-reported history from a screening survey and questionnaire set each donor's cohort. This TCR was sampled from a woman aged 25 to 45 who had recovered from COVID-19. Sequencing was performed on PBMCs or T cells enriched from blood (not recorded which).

CDR3 nucleotide sequence: TGTGCCAGCATAGACAGGGATCGGGACTATGGCTACACCTTC. As protein: CASIDRDRDYGYTF. The genes are TRBV19 and TRBJ1-2, with 7 bases aligning to TRBD1. CDR3 length: 14 amino acids. Germline CDR1 reads LNHDA; CDR2 reads SQIVND (reference sequence). V was clipped by 9 bases and J by 3 bases; unmatched bases: 10. The full variable domain, in which reference TRBV19 and TRBJ1-2 provide the parts outside the CDR3, is DGGITQSPKYLFRKEGQNVTLSCEQNLNHDAMYWYRQDPGQGLRLIYYSQIVNDFQKGDIAEGYSVSREKKESFPLTVTSAQKNPTAFYLCASIDRDRDYGYTFGSGTRLTVV.